Sequencing of this T cell receptor beta chain was carried out in a study of T cells after posttransplantation cyclophosphamide. This clone counts as medium-sized (0.01 to 0.1%). The CDR3 is made up of 15 amino acids. Looked up from germline, CDR1 is SGHNT and CDR2 is YYREEE (reference sequence). The ends lost 1 base at V and 1 base at J; junction bases unmatched: 1. Profiling relied on immunoSEQ multiplex PCR, and the TCRdb table lists in-frame clones only, not all of them. This repertoire holds approximately 7,500 clones, and none appear only once. A marrow graft followed busulfan-fludarabine conditioning, with cyclophosphamide on days +3 and +4.

The chain recombines TRBV5-4 with TRBJ2-2; 7 positions match TRBD1. The TCR comes from a male patient aged 18-29 years who received an allogeneic stem cell transplant from an unrelated donor, was CMV-positive, and had acute and chronic GVHD. The graft donor may have given rise to some T cells. Source: PBMCs, taken after allogeneic stem cell transplant with posttransplant cyclophosphamide. The CDR3 DNA is TGTGCCAGCAGCTTGAGACAGGGGAACACCGGGGAGCTGTTTTTT. Protein sequence: CASSLRQGNTGELFF.